This T cell receptor (beta chain) is from a study of regulatory T cells in long-lasting Graves disease. Arm-PCR of CDR3 regions with iRepertoire HTBI primers generated TCR beta libraries. TCRdb reanalysed the multiplex PCR reads using MiXCR and keeps one entry per CDR3 protein. Of just over 600,000 distinct CDR3 sequences in the sample, 15% to 20% are singletons; the top ten hold around 19%. Time point meaning: newly diagnosed GD, antithyroid drugs for less than 3 months. Extracted RNA from PBMCs served as the source of the TCR library. Per the germline V gene, CDR1 is MDHEN and CDR2 is SYDVKM. The CDR3 covers 15 residues. The V and J ends lost 4 bases and 3 bases respectively, with 15 bases between them. The same sample was also used in a study of T cells in Graves' hyperthyroidism and ophthalmopathy.

This specimen was peripheral blood mononuclear cells (PBMCs), taken at new diagnosis, from a patient treated with antithyroid drugs. The sequence derives from a woman aged 25 to 39 with Graves disease. This chain links TRBV28 with TRBJ1-1; a possible D gene is TRBD1 (5 bases). The CDR3, as DNA: TGTGCCAGCAGTTCGGCGACAGATGGGCACACTGAAGCTTTCTTT. It specifies CASSSATDGHTEAFF.